These 21 T cell receptor beta chains were sequenced from one sample in a study of control samples from healthy donors and cancer patients. TCRdb's table, derived via immunoSEQ multiplex PCR, lists solely in-frame clones and lacks some. The table lists more than 100,000 clones, about 89% of them singletons. The sequenced sample was PBMCs. The receptor source for this set is a man aged 60 to 69 with lung cancer.

The chain carries TRBV18 and TRBJ2-3; 10 bases fit TRBD2. V lost 3 bases, J lost 6 bases, and 6 bases stayed unmatched. Germline lookup yields CDR1 KGHSH and CDR2 LQKENI. This CDR3 spans 15 amino acids. The CDR3 region has the DNA TGTGCCAGCTCACCGGCTAGCGGGGGACGTGATACGCAGTATTTT. This sequence encodes CASSPASGGRDTQYF.

This chain connects TRBV7-9 to TRBJ1-4; TRBD1 aligns across 8 bases. CDR1 and CDR2 from the germline V gene are SEHNR and FQNEAQ (reference sequence). After removal of 5 bases from V and 8 bases from J, the junction contained 10 bases not matched to a gene. The CDR3 is 15 residues long. The CDR3 coding sequence is TGTGCCAGCAGCGTTATGACAGGGGCCTTGGAAAAACTGTTTTTT. Protein sequence: CASSVMTGALEKLFF.

V gene TRBV19 combines with J gene TRBJ1-4; 10 bases line up with TRBD1. The V gene's germline CDR1 is LNHDA and CDR2 SQIVND (reference sequence). Trimming took 7 bases from V and 8 from J; bases not matched to a gene: 7. CDR3 length: 14 amino acids. DNA for the CDR3: TGTGCCAGTACTCTGACAGGGGGCAGGGAAAAACTGTTTTTT. This encodes CASTLTGGREKLFF. Full variable domain (outside the CDR3, taken from reference TRBV19 and TRBJ1-4): DGGITQSPKYLFRKEGQNVTLSCEQNLNHDAMYWYRQDPGQGLRLIYYSQIVNDFQKGDIAEGYSVSREKKESFPLTVTSAQKNPTAFYLCASTLTGGREKLFFGSGTQLSVL.

The chain recombines TRBV27 with TRBJ1-2; a possible D gene is TRBD1 (6 bases). Deletions cut 6 bases from V and 5 bases from J, with 19 bases between. The CDR3 is 15 amino acids. The V gene's germline CDR1 is MNHEY and CDR2 SMNVEV (reference sequence). The CDR3 reads CASSQTPRDIYGYTF. Here the CDR3 DNA reads TGTGCCAGCAGCCAAACACCTCGGGACATTTATGGCTACACCTTC.

This sequence joins TRBV29-1 and TRBJ2-7; TRBD1 aligns across 7 bases. The J segment lost 3 bases and the V segment lost 6 bases, leaving 8 bases of the junction unmatched. In germline, CDR1 is SQVTM, CDR2 ANQGSEA. This CDR3 is 13 amino acids long. CDR3 in DNA: TGCAGCGTAGGAAGGGGACAGAACTACGAGCAGTACTTC. Residues: CSVGRGQNYEQYF.

The V and J genes are TRBV4-1 and TRBJ2-5; 7 nucleotides align to TRBD1. The CDR3 has 16 residues. Germline V CDR1 and CDR2: MGHRA, YSYEKL. Trimming removed 1 base from V and 1 base from J; junction bases left unmatched: 6. CDR3 sequence (DNA): TGCGCCAGCAGCCAAGCATGGGGGACAGTCCAAGAGACCCAGTACTTC. Its protein product is CASSQAWGTVQETQYF.

The J gene is TRBJ1-2, the V gene TRBV30, with D maybe TRBD1 (5 bases). Trimming pared 8 bases from V and 0 bases from J, leaving 13 bases between. Germline-derived CDR1 and CDR2 are GTSNPN and SVGIG (reference sequence). The CDR3 is 13 amino acids. The CDR3 spells CARWGLSNYGYTF. In nucleotides, the CDR3 is TGTGCCCGCTGGGGACTTTCTAACTATGGCTACACCTTC.

The CDR3 is CASSLRDRVSADTQYF. The CDR3 DNA reads TGCGCCAGCAGCTTGAGGGACAGGGTGAGCGCAGATACGCAGTATTTT. V usage is TRBV5-1 and J usage is TRBJ2-3; TRBD1 matches at 9 bases. Germline-derived CDR1 and CDR2 are SGHRS and YFSETQ. The CDR3 loop spans 16 amino acids. V lost 1 base to trimming and J lost 4 bases; unmatched junction nucleotides: 7.

The CDR3 DNA reads TGCGCCAGCAGCTCCGGGCTCGATTCTTTTTACGAGCAGTACTTC. Translation: CASSSGLDSFYEQYF. The rearrangement uses TRBV5-1 and TRBJ2-7; D uncertain. Germline V gene data show CDR1 as SGHRS and CDR2 as YFSETQ. With 3 bases removed from V and 4 bases from J, the gap between germline ends came to 17 bases. The CDR3 has 15 amino acids.

This clone has only one observation. The sample holds other DNA sequences that translate to the same CDR3. The V call is TRBV9, the J call TRBJ2-3; tentatively, D is TRBD2 (5 bases). The V end lost 3 bases, the J end lost 2 bases, and 13 bases lay between the germline ends. In germline, CDR1 is SGDLS, CDR2 YYNGEE. This CDR3 contains 15 residues. DNA of the CDR3: TGTGCCAGCAGCGCAACCAGCGGAGACACAGATACGCAGTATTTT. Translating it yields CASSATSGDTDTQYF. Variable domain in full (rest from reference TRBV9 and TRBJ2-3): DSGVTQTPKHLITATGQRVTLRCSPRSGDLSVYWYQQSLDQGLQFLIQYYNGEERAKGNILERFSAQQFPDLHSELNLSSLELGDSALYFCASSATSGDTDTQYFGPGTRLTVL.

The CDR3 nucleotides are TGCGCCAGCAGCTTGGGACGCCAGGATACCTACAATGAGCAGTTCTTC. It is translated as CASSLGRQDTYNEQFF. V and J are TRBV5-1 and TRBJ2-1; D remains ambiguous. With 0 bases removed from V and 2 bases from J, the gap between germline ends came to 12 bases. Germline lookup yields CDR1 SGHRS and CDR2 YFSETQ. This CDR3 is 16 amino acids long.

The chain employs TRBV4-1 and TRBJ1-3; D ambiguous. The CDR3 covers 13 residues. CDR1 MGHRA and CDR2 YSYEKL come from the germline V gene. The V and J ends lost 3 bases and 4 bases respectively, with 7 bases between them. This chain's CDR3 is CASSHSLGNTIYF. The DNA for the CDR3 is TGCGCCAGCAGCCACTCTCTGGGAAACACCATATATTTT.

The chain recombines TRBV6-2 or TRBV6-3 with TRBJ1-2; possibly TRBD1 for D (6 bases). The germline V gene has CDR1 MNHEY and CDR2 SVGEGT. V dropped 0 bases and J dropped 6 bases, with 11 bases sitting between them. This CDR3 spans 14 amino acids. DNA for the CDR3: TGTGCCAGCAGTTACTCGGGGGGGGCCGATGGCTACACCTTC. It translates to CASSYSGGADGYTF.

V is TRBV15 and J is TRBJ2-7, with no clear D. Trimming pared 2 bases from V and 1 base from J, leaving 6 bases between. This CDR3 is built from 13 residues. The germline V gene has CDR1 LNHNV and CDR2 YYDKDF (reference sequence). The CDR3 nucleotides are TGTGCCACCAGCAGAAAAAGGTCCTACGAGCAGTACTTC. This codes for CATSRKRSYEQYF.

The genes are TRBV5-1 and TRBJ2-1; 10 bases match TRBD1. The CDR3 contains 14 residues. Per the germline V gene, CDR1 is SGHRS and CDR2 is YFSETQ. The trim removed 8 bases at V and 7 bases at J, leaving 9 bases unmatched. The CDR3 DNA sequence: TGCGCCAGTCACCCCGGGACAGGGGTTAATGAGCAGTTCTTC. Amino acids: CASHPGTGVNEQFF.

The V call is TRBV10-1, the J call TRBJ1-6; perhaps TRBD1 as D (5 bases). The germline CDR1 and CDR2 sequences are WNHNN and SYGVQD (reference sequence). CDR3 length: 16 residues. V shed 0 bases and J shed 6 bases, with 12 bases lying between them. In DNA, the CDR3 is TGCGCCAGCAGTGAGTCCAGAGAGGGACGTAATTCACCCCTCCACTTT. It codes for CASSESREGRNSPLHF.

The chain carries TRBV3-1 (or the pseudogene TRBV3-2) and TRBJ2-5; D uncertain. The CDR3 loop spans 11 amino acids. Per the germline V gene, CDR1 is LGHDT and CDR2 is YNNKEL (reference sequence). Trimming stripped 5 bases from V and 1 base from J, with 2 bases between. CDR3 bases: TGTGCCAGCAGCTTCCAAGAGACCCAGTACTTC. Translated: CASSFQETQYF.

This rearrangement joins TRBV5-1 to TRBJ1-2; D might be TRBD1 (6 bases). CDR3 length: 13 residues. The germline V gene encodes CDR1 SGHRS and CDR2 YFSETQ. The V and J ends lost 0 bases and 3 bases respectively, with 6 bases between them. The CDR3 nucleotides are TGCGCCAGCAGCTTGGGACAGGACTATGGCTACACCTTC. Its protein product is CASSLGQDYGYTF.

The chain has TRBV5-1 and TRBJ1-1; 8 nucleotides agree with TRBD1. Looked up from germline, CDR1 is SGHRS and CDR2 is YFSETQ. V lost 0 bases to trimming and J lost 6 bases; unmatched junction nucleotides: 7. CDR3 length: 15 residues. This CDR3 reads CASSLAGTGLPEAFF. The CDR3 bases are TGCGCCAGCAGCTTGGCCGGGACAGGTCTCCCTGAAGCTTTCTTT.

In its sample, this clone was seen once. The J gene is TRBJ1-1, the V gene TRBV6-5; TRBD1 matches 7 bases. Germline values: CDR1 MNHEY, CDR2 SVGAGI. V shed 2 bases and J 1 base; nucleotides not matched to a gene: 7. The CDR3 totals 16 residues. The CDR3 reads CASSYGRQGANTEAFF. The CDR3, as DNA: TGTGCCAGCAGTTACGGGAGACAGGGAGCGAACACTGAAGCTTTCTTT.

This clone came up once. This sequence joins TRBV7-9 and TRBJ2-5; D unresolved. CDR3 length: 14 residues. Per the germline V gene, CDR1 is SEHNR and CDR2 is FQNEAQ (reference sequence). Trimming cost V 5 bases and J 1 base, with 11 bases left between them. DNA of the CDR3: TGTGCCAGCAGCCGACCCCGGAGCCAAGAGACCCAGTACTTC. This sequence encodes CASSRPRSQETQYF.